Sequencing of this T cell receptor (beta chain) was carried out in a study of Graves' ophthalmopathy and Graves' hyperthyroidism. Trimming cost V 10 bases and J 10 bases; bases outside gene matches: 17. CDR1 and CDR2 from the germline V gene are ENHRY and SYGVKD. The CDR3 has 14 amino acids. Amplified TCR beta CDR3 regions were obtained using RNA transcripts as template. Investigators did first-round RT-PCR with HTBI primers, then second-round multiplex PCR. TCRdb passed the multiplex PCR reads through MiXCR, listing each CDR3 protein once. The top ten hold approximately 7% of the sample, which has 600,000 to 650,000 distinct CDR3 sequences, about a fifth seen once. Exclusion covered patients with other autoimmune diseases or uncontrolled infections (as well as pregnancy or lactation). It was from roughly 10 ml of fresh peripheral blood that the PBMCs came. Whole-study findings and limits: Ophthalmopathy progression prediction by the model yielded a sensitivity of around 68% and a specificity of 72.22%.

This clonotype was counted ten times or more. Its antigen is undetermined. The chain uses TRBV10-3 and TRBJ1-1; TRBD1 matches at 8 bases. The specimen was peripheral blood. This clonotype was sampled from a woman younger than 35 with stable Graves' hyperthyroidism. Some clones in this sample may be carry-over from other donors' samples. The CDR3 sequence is CATMSGPGGSSAFF. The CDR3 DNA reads TGTGCCACCATGAGCGGGCCAGGGGGCAGCTCAGCTTTCTTT.